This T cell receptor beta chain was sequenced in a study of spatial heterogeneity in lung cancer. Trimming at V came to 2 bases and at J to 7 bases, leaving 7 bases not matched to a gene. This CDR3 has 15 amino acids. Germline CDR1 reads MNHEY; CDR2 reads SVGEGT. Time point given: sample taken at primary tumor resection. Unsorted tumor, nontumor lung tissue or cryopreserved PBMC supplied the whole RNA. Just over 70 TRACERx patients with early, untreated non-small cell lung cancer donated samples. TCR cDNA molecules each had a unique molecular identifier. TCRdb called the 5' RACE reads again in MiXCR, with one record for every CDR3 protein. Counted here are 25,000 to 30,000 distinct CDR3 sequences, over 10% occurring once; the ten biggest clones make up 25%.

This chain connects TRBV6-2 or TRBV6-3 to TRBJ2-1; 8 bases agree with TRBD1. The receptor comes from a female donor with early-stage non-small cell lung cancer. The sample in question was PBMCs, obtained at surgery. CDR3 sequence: CASSYGGTGGNEQFF. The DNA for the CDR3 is TGTGCCAGCAGTTACGGAGGGACAGGAGGTAATGAGCAGTTCTTC.